This is a list of T cell receptor beta chains from one sample in a study of shared clonotypes between healthy human individuals. Clones were sequenced by immunoSEQ multiplex PCR, and TCRdb holds only the in-frame ones, with some missing. Counted here are a few million clones, just over 90% occurring once; the ten biggest clones make up roughly 0.36%. Sequencing used naive CD4+ T cells from PBMCs. Every receptor here comes from a man younger than 30 in good health. Some clones in this sample may be carry-over from other donors' samples. CDR3s include the opening cysteine and the closing phenylalanine or tryptophan. A D gene is named only where the DNA matches it firmly. For some rows the clone size is stated as once, few or many, or as a class when expanded; others skip it.

TRBV5-8,-,-,TRBJ2-3,CASSLNTGTQYF,TGTGCCAGCAGCTTGAATACTGGTACGCAGTATTTT
TRBV11-2,-,-,TRBJ2-7,CASSSGTAYEQYF,TGTGCCAGCAGCTCCGGGACCGCCTACGAGCAGTACTTC
TRBV6-5,-,TRBD2,TRBJ2-4,CASSPTSARNIQYF,TGTGCCAGCAGTCCGACTAGCGCCCGAAACATTCAGTACTTC
TRBV10-3,-,TRBD1,TRBJ2-7,CAISSDRGSSYEQYF,TGTGCCATCAGTTCGGACAGGGGAAGCTCCTACGAGCAGTACTTC
TRBV5-1,-,-,TRBJ2-5,CASSWEGDSQETQYF,TGCGCCAGCAGCTGGGAGGGGGACAGTCAAGAGACCCAGTACTTC
TRBV20-1,-,-,TRBJ2-7,CSATTDYEQYF,TGCAGTGCAACGACAGACTACGAGCAGTACTTC
TRBV4-2,-,TRBD2,TRBJ2-1,CASSQDRASGASNEQFF,TGTGCCAGCAGCCAAGATAGGGCTAGCGGGGCTTCTAATGAGCAGTTCTTC
TRBV10-1,-,-,TRBJ2-2,CASSERWGLAENTGELFF,TGCGCCAGCAGTGAGAGGTGGGGGCTAGCTGAGAACACCGGGGAGCTGTTTTTT
TRBV9,-,TRBD1,TRBJ2-3,CASSARQGPTDTQYF,TGTGCCAGCAGCGCCCGACAGGGTCCCACAGATACGCAGTATTTT
TRBV28,-,-,TRBJ1-1,CASSLGSTEAFF,TGTGCCAGCAGTTTAGGCAGCACTGAAGCTTTCTTT
TRBV5-1,-,-,TRBJ2-1,CASSFNWRDEQFF,TGCGCCAGCAGCTTTAATTGGAGGGATGAGCAGTTCTTC
TRBV2,-,-,TRBJ1-5,CASSQEAGNQPQHF,TGTGCCAGCAGTCAAGAGGCAGGGAATCAGCCCCAGCATTTT
TRBV5-1,-,-,TRBJ1-3,CASSLAQGGSATSGNTIYF,TGCGCCAGCAGCTTGGCCCAAGGGGGGTCGGCAACCTCTGGAAACACCATATATTTT
TRBV28,-,TRBD2,TRBJ2-7,CASSLRGGGRYEQYF,TGTGCCAGCAGTTTACGCGGGGGAGGCCGCTACGAGCAGTACTTC
TRBV30,few,-,TRBJ1-5,CAWSDSWGQPQHF,TGTGCCTGGAGCGATTCATGGGGTCAGCCCCAGCATTTT
TRBV9,few,TRBD1,TRBJ1-1,CASSPTGVEAFF,TGTGCCAGCAGCCCTACAGGGGTTGAAGCTTTCTTT
TRBV5-6,-,TRBD2,TRBJ2-1,CASSPGLAGVYNEQFF,TGTGCCAGCAGCCCCGGACTAGCGGGAGTGTACAATGAGCAGTTCTTC
TRBV5-1,-,-,TRBJ2-7,CASSFRVAASYEQYF,TGCGCCAGCAGCTTCCGGGTAGCGGCCTCCTACGAGCAGTACTTC
TRBV7-9,-,TRBD1,TRBJ1-5,CASSSGQGAVRNQPQHF,TGTGCCAGCAGCAGCGGGCAGGGGGCCGTAAGGAATCAGCCCCAGCATTTT
TRBV20-1,once,-,TRBJ1-1,CSAKDAAEAFF,TGCAGTGCCAAGGACGCAGCTGAAGCTTTCTTT
TRBV4-1,once,-,TRBJ2-7,CASSQAQASSYEQYF,TGCGCCAGCAGCCAAGCGCAGGCGAGCTCCTACGAGCAGTACTTC
TRBV4-1,-,-,TRBJ1-2,CASSQSQGLNYGYTF,TGCGCCAGCAGCCAGAGTCAGGGCCTAAACTATGGCTACACCTTC
TRBV5-1,-,-,TRBJ1-1,CASRVWDGGGNTEAFF,TGCGCCAGCAGGGTGTGGGACGGTGGAGGCAACACTGAAGCTTTCTTT
TRBV5-1,-,TRBD1,TRBJ2-3,CASSLGQGDTDTQYF,TGCGCCAGCAGCTTGGGACAGGGGGACACAGATACGCAGTATTTT
TRBV10-3,-,TRBD1,TRBJ2-5,CAISAAGGEQETQYF,TGTGCCATCAGTGCGGCAGGGGGCGAACAAGAGACCCAGTACTTC
TRBV27,-,TRBD1,TRBJ2-7,CASSSRDRVLGEQYF,TGTGCCAGCAGTTCCCGGGACAGGGTTTTAGGCGAGCAGTACTTC
TRBV27,-,-,TRBJ2-1,CASSPGLNEQFF,TGTGCCAGCAGTCCGGGTCTCAATGAGCAGTTCTTC
TRBV28,once,-,TRBJ2-6,CASSPGALAGANVLTF,TGTGCCAGCAGCCCGGGGGCTTTGGCTGGGGCCAACGTCCTGACTTTC
TRBV7-2,-,TRBD2,TRBJ2-5,CASSLDGRAETQYF,TGTGCCAGCAGCTTAGACGGGAGGGCGGAGACCCAGTACTTC